Sequencing of this T cell receptor beta chain was carried out in a study of blood T cell repertoires in COVID-19. Study at large: Spain, Italy and the United States supplied samples that represented acute and convalescent COVID-19. The cDNA or gDNA used as material had been derived from T cells, B-cell-depleted T cells, or PBMCs.

In the study's own analysis: Reference gene primer amplification yielded estimated nucleated cell counts. Some clones are missing from TCRdb's copy, which holds only in-frame ones; the method was immunoSEQ multiplex PCR. The D gene and trimming were derived from the DNA, and the V and J assignments and clone size from that table. The data hold 70,000 to 95,000 clones, with 80% to 90% observed a single time. Trimming left V 2 bases short and J 1 base short, with 8 bases between. Per germline, CDR1 SGHTA and CDR2 FQGNSA. The CDR3 runs 15 residues. Material: peripheral blood. The chain couples TRBV7-2 to TRBJ2-2; D unclear. This sequence was found in a human donor in a cohort sampled during active COVID-19. The DNA for the CDR3 is TGTGCCAGCAGCTTAATAAGCATGAACACCGGGGAGCTGTTTTTT. It is translated as CASSLISMNTGELFF.